The sequence of this TCR beta chain was determined in a study of T-cell memory formation after mild COVID-19. Overall study context: Largely, the TCR clusters proved donor specific.

Comments on this clonotype: Its antigen is unknown.

Trimming at V came to 5 bases and at J to 2 bases, leaving 8 bases not matched to a gene. The germline V gene encodes CDR1 SQVTM and CDR2 ANQGSEA. The CDR3 loop spans 15 amino acids. Points from the study as a whole: Proof of SARS-CoV-2 specificity was absent for the second-wave clones that crested on day 37. Contracting CD8+ clones were enriched in EMRA, CD4+ mainly in CM and EM. A second wave expanding day 15 to 37 was CD4+-biased; contracting clones were balanced.

TCRdb processed the 5' RACE reads anew with MiXCR; each CDR3 protein has one entry. This sample carries about 360,000 distinct CDR3 sequences, 14% of them seen once, and the ten largest clones take around 22%. The sequenced material came from PBMCs or a T cell subset sorted from them (not recorded which). This chain links TRBV29-1 with TRBJ2-5; the match to TRBD2 covers 10 bases. The TCR sequence derives from a man in his late teens or twenties who had mild COVID-19 (a few samples of this study predate the infection). Cell type and time point are not known. The CDR3: CSVLPTTSGQETQYF. DNA of the CDR3: TGCAGCGTTCTACCTACGACTAGCGGGCAAGAGACCCAGTACTTC.